This note documents a single T cell receptor beta chain sequence. Its target is not known. The conserved final phenylalanine or tryptophan is absent from the CDR3, which likely points to a read error. Previously published methods and listed TCR primers were used for the bulk TCR libraries. TCRdb analysed the PCR reads with MiXCR anew, one entry per CDR3 protein. The sample has around 94,000 distinct CDR3 sequences; 35% are singletons. These data belong to a study of molecular identifiers for immune sequencing clone quantification. Study outcomes and limitations: Should identical TCR molecules share a barcode, the sizes of highly expanded clones could be underestimated.

Material: naive CD8+ T cells from blood, with Jurkat cell RNA spiked in. Documented subset: FACS-sorted CD8+CD4-CCR7+CD45RA+ naive T cells. The receptor's source is a human donor in good health. Some libraries in this study had Jurkat cell RNA spiked in.

The CDR3 protein is CASSLRNEQFL. The CDR3 DNA reads as TGTGCCAGCAGCCTCCGCAATGAGCAGTTCCTC. This chain uses TRBV2 with TRBJ2-1; D not resolved. CDR3 length: 11 amino acids. The germline V gene has CDR1 SNHLY and CDR2 FYNNEI. The ends were cut back, 6 bases at V and 6 bases at J, with 6 bases in the middle.